This TCR beta chain appears in the sequencing data of a study of T cell changes during pregnancy in multiple sclerosis. Trimming cost V 3 bases and J 2 bases, with 16 bases left between them. Germline values: CDR1 SGDLS, CDR2 YYNGEE. The CDR3 is made up of 16 amino acids. The assay was immunoSEQ multiplex PCR, and TCRdb's table has in-frame clones only and misses some. This sample has about 40,000 clones, with roughly nine tenths found just once. The sequencing here drew on CD8+ T cells from peripheral blood mononuclear cells, taken before pregnancy. The clonotype comes from a female donor with multiple sclerosis, enrolled in a pregnancy study. The chain joins TRBV9 to TRBJ2-3, with D perhaps TRBD1 (5 bases). The CDR3 DNA is TGTGCCAGCAGCGGAGATGACAGTTTTTCCACAGATACGCAGTATTTT. Its translation is CASSGDDSFSTDTQYF.